Each of the 32 T cell receptor beta chains below was sequenced from the same sample in a study of blood T cell repertoires in COVID-19. Clones were sequenced by immunoSEQ multiplex PCR, and TCRdb holds only the in-frame ones, with some missing. The profile covers 200,000 or so clones, with just under 85% appearing a single time and about 6.9% taken by the ten largest. Sequencing used peripheral blood. The receptors shown here come from a human donor with acute or convalescent COVID-19. The donor label of this sample is uncertain.

This clone was observed once. The V and J genes are TRBV5-1 and TRBJ2-1, with D tentatively TRBD2 (6 bases). Trimming stripped 0 bases from V and 2 bases from J, with 9 bases between. CDR3 length: 15 residues. Germline-derived CDR1 and CDR2 are SGHRS and YFSETQ. The CDR3 protein is CASSLDRLAYNEQFF. The DNA for the CDR3 is TGCGCCAGCAGCTTGGACAGACTAGCCTACAATGAGCAGTTCTTC.

The V call is TRBV3-1 (or the pseudogene TRBV3-2), the J call TRBJ2-5, with 13 bases identical to TRBD2. The CDR3 totals 15 residues. Unmatched junction bases numbered 1, after V lost 1 base and J lost 5 bases. Per germline, CDR1 LGHDT and CDR2 YNNKEL (reference sequence). Here the CDR3 reads CASSQGTSGSETQYF. Here the CDR3 DNA reads TGTGCCAGCAGCCAAGGGACTAGCGGGAGTGAGACCCAGTACTTC.

The rearrangement links TRBV7-6 to TRBJ2-2; the match to TRBD1 covers 8 bases. This CDR3 is built from 18 residues. Trimming took 0 bases from V and 0 from J; bases not matched to a gene: 6. Germline V gives CDR1 SGHVS, CDR2 FNYEAQ. CDR3 sequence: CASSLAWSGGANTGELFF. DNA for the CDR3: TGTGCCAGCAGCTTAGCGTGGTCAGGGGGCGCGAACACCGGGGAGCTGTTTTTT.

This chain links TRBV9 with TRBJ2-1; a possible D gene is TRBD2 (6 bases). With 2 bases removed from V and 6 bases from J, the gap between germline ends came to 15 bases. There are 15 residues in the CDR3. Germline V gives CDR1 SGDLS, CDR2 YYNGEE. The CDR3 nucleotides read TGTGCCAGCAGCGTTGGGGGGAGTCACACCAATGAGCAGTTCTTC. It specifies CASSVGGSHTNEQFF.

For this clone: In the same sample, other DNA sequences code for this CDR3. The chain uses TRBV19 and TRBJ1-6; possibly TRBD1 for D (5 bases). Germline CDR1 LNHDA, CDR2 SQIVND (reference sequence). The CDR3 consists of 16 residues. V was trimmed by 8 bases and J by 0 bases, leaving 14 bases between them. CDR3 in DNA: TGTGCCAGTGAAGACAGCTCAAGCTCCTATAATTCACCCCTCCACTTT. Its translation is CASEDSSSSYNSPLHF.

V is TRBV7-2 and J is TRBJ2-7, with 9 nucleotides matching TRBD1. V shed 5 bases, J shed 2 bases, and the junction held 7 bases outside the gene matches. The CDR3 runs to 15 residues. Germline V gives CDR1 SGHTA, CDR2 FQGNSA. CDR3 in amino acids: CASSTTGTGPYEQYF. The CDR3 DNA follows: TGTGCCAGCAGCACCACCGGGACAGGGCCCTACGAGCAGTACTTC.

The chain couples TRBV24-1 to TRBJ2-1; possible D gene TRBD1, 7 bases. The CDR3 length is 16 residues. V lost 6 bases, J lost 5 bases, and 19 bases lay in between. Per germline, CDR1 KGHDR and CDR2 SFDVKD. CDR3 loop: CATSPSRGTANNEQFF. The CDR3 bases are TGTGCCACCAGTCCATCCCGGGGGACAGCGAACAATGAGCAGTTCTTC.

The chain's CDR3 is CASSPKRGTYEQYF. In nucleotides, the CDR3 is TGTGCCAGCAGTCCCAAGCGGGGTACCTACGAGCAGTACTTC. This sequence joins TRBV25-1 and TRBJ2-7; 7 nucleotides agree with TRBD2. From germline, CDR1 is MGHDK and CDR2 SYGVNS. There are 14 residues in the CDR3. With 5 bases clipped from V and 2 bases from J, the junction kept 6 bases outside the gene matches.

This chain joins TRBV27 and TRBJ1-6; D is ambiguous. CDR3 length equals 12 residues. Germline CDR1 and CDR2: MNHEY and SMNVEV (reference sequence). The V end lost 6 bases, the J end lost 12 bases, and 12 bases lay between the germline ends. This CDR3 is CASSLLARPLHF. CDR3 bases: TGTGCCAGCAGCCTATTAGCTCGACCCCTCCACTTT.

The sample holds a few counts of this clone. The chain is built from TRBV11-2 and TRBJ1-6; possible D gene TRBD1, 6 bases. Germline assignment: CDR1 SGHAT and CDR2 FQNNGV. Between the trimmed V and J ends, which lost 5 bases and 7 bases, there was a span of 15 bases. The CDR3 spans 15 residues. CDR3 sequence (DNA): TGTGCCAGCAGCCGCTTCGCAGGGGACAATTCACCCCTCCACTTT. Its translation: CASSRFAGDNSPLHF.

This clone has more than one count but fewer than ten. The J gene is TRBJ1-5, the V gene TRBV27; the match to TRBD1 covers 8 bases. The germline CDR1 and CDR2 sequences are MNHEY and SMNVEV (reference sequence). V lost 3 bases, J lost 0 bases, and 7 bases stayed unmatched. This CDR3 is 17 amino acids long. This CDR3 reads CASSLGGQVVSNQPQHF. DNA of the CDR3: TGTGCCAGCAGTTTGGGGGGACAGGTCGTTAGCAATCAGCCCCAGCATTTT.

The chain is built from TRBV7-9 and TRBJ1-4, with 8 bases matching TRBD1. The ends lost 5 bases at V and 7 bases at J; junction bases unmatched: 9. CDR3 size: 15 residues. Looked up from germline, CDR1 is SEHNR and CDR2 is FQNEAQ (reference sequence). The CDR3: CASSPQGDGSEKLFF. The CDR3, as DNA: TGTGCCAGCAGCCCACAGGGGGATGGCAGTGAAAAACTGTTTTTT.

This chain links TRBV5-1 with TRBJ1-2, with 7 bases aligning to TRBD1. Germline V gene lookup returns CDR1 SGHRS and CDR2 YFSETQ. J lost 3 bases, V lost 4 bases, and 6 bases had no gene match. This CDR3 region has 14 residues. Here the CDR3 reads CASSPDTGDYGYTF. The CDR3, as DNA: TGCGCCAGCAGCCCGGATACAGGGGACTATGGCTACACCTTC.

The V and J genes are TRBV28 and TRBJ2-3; no clear D. Trimming took 8 bases from V and 4 from J, leaving 10 bases between them. From germline, CDR1 is MDHEN and CDR2 SYDVKM. There are 12 residues in the CDR3. The chain's CDR3 is CASAPGSDTQYF. The CDR3 DNA reads TGTGCCAGCGCCCCCGGGTCAGATACGCAGTATTTT.

The chain combines TRBV30 with TRBJ1-1, with D possibly being TRBD1 (6 bases). The length of the CDR3 is 12 residues. Germline CDR1 GTSNPN, CDR2 SVGIG (reference sequence). V was shortened by 0 bases and J by 8 bases, with 10 bases between the two germline ends. CDR3 loop: CAWSVRTEEAFF. In nucleotides, the CDR3 is TGTGCCTGGAGTGTCAGGACAGAGGAAGCTTTCTTT. Using reference TRBV30 and TRBJ1-1 for the parts outside the CDR3, the full variable domain is SQTIHQWPATLVQPVGSPLSLECTVEGTSNPNLYWYRQAAGRGLQLLFYSVGIGQISSEVPQNLSASRPQDRQFILSSKKLLLSDSGFYLCAWSVRTEEAFFGQGTRLTVV.

V and J are TRBV15 and TRBJ2-1, with 11 bases that match TRBD2. Germline V lookup: CDR1 LNHNV, CDR2 YYDKDF (reference sequence). CDR3 length: 16 residues. Trimming took 1 base from V and 6 from J; bases not matched to a gene: 5. The DNA of the CDR3 is TGTGCCACCAGCAGAGCCCACCTAGCGGGGGGCAATGAGCAGTTCTTC. It specifies CATSRAHLAGGNEQFF. The complete variable domain, with remaining parts taken from reference TRBV15 and TRBJ2-1, reads DAMVIQNPRYQVTQFGKPVTLSCSQTLNHNVMYWYQQKSSQAPKLLFHYYDKDFNNEADTPDNFQSRRPNTSFCFLDIRSPGLGDTAMYLCATSRAHLAGGNEQFFGPGTRLTVL.

V is TRBV6-5 and J is TRBJ1-1; a weak D match, TRBD1 (5 bases). V was shortened by 0 bases and J by 4 bases, with 12 bases between the two germline ends. Germline-derived CDR1 and CDR2 are MNHEY and SVGAGI. The CDR3 has 15 residues. Here the CDR3 reads CASSYSAGMGTEAFF. CDR3 sequence (DNA): TGTGCCAGCAGTTACTCTGCAGGGATGGGCACTGAAGCTTTCTTT.

V usage is TRBV5-1 and J usage is TRBJ2-2; 7 bases are a match to TRBD1. Germline V gene data show CDR1 as SGHRS and CDR2 as YFSETQ. Unmatched junction bases numbered 5, after V lost 6 bases and J lost 3 bases. The CDR3 extends over 14 amino acids. The CDR3 DNA is TGCGCCAGCACCCGAGACAGGGACACCGGGGAGCTGTTTTTT. Translated, it gives CASTRDRDTGELFF.

The chain couples TRBV29-1 to TRBJ1-4; a weak D match, TRBD1 (5 bases). CDR1 SQVTM and CDR2 ANQGSEA come from the germline V gene. This CDR3 spans 12 amino acids. The germline V and J ends were trimmed by 7 bases and 3 bases, with 9 bases remaining between them. The CDR3: CSATVSNEKLFF. The CDR3 bases are TGCAGCGCGACAGTGTCTAATGAAAAACTGTTTTTT.

This clone was counted a single time. The chain carries TRBV6-2 or TRBV6-3 and TRBJ2-2, with TRBD1 identical over 7 bases. This CDR3 comprises 15 residues. V was pared by 6 bases and J by 2 bases, with 6 bases of the junction left unmatched. CDR1 MNHEY and CDR2 SVGEGT come from the germline V gene. This CDR3 is CASSRQGSNTGELFF. The CDR3 nucleotides are TGTGCCAGCAGCCGACAGGGATCCAACACCGGGGAGCTGTTTTTT.

This clone appeared once. The chain recombines TRBV19 with TRBJ2-1, with 14 positions matching TRBD2. CDR1 LNHDA and CDR2 SQIVND come from the germline V gene (reference sequence). Losses at the gene ends were 6 bases for V and 9 bases for J; bases not matched to a gene: 13. This CDR3 has 17 amino acids. The CDR3 loop reads CASSLGGLAGAGGEQFF. The CDR3 region has the DNA TGTGCCAGTAGCTTAGGGGGACTAGCGGGAGCCGGCGGTGAGCAGTTCTTC. The variable domain in full, completed from reference TRBV19 and TRBJ2-1, reads DGGITQSPKYLFRKEGQNVTLSCEQNLNHDAMYWYRQDPGQGLRLIYYSQIVNDFQKGDIAEGYSVSREKKESFPLTVTSAQKNPTAFYLCASSLGGLAGAGGEQFFGPGTRLTVL.

The chain has TRBV2 and TRBJ1-2; D may be TRBD1 (6 bases). V lost 7 bases and J lost 3, with 18 bases in between. CDR3 size: 15 residues. The germline CDR1 and CDR2 sequences are SNHLY and FYNNEI. The CDR3 sequence is CASKVEQGMYYGYTF. The CDR3 nucleotides are TGTGCCAGCAAAGTCGAACAGGGAATGTACTATGGCTACACCTTC.

The chain combines TRBV3-1 (or the pseudogene TRBV3-2) with TRBJ2-1; 9 positions match TRBD2. This CDR3 has 15 residues. The germline gives CDR1 LGHDT, CDR2 YNNKEL (reference sequence). J was trimmed by 5 bases and V by 3 bases; bases with no gene match: 5. The CDR3 sequence: CASSQRGGKDNEQFF. The CDR3 DNA is TGTGCCAGCAGCCAGCGGGGGGGGAAGGACAATGAGCAGTTCTTC.

The V gene is TRBV2, the J gene TRBJ1-2; 9 bases are shared with TRBD1. The CDR3 consists of 14 residues. CDR1 and CDR2 (germline): SNHLY, FYNNEI. V gave up 7 bases and J gave up 5 bases; unmatched junction bases: 8. The CDR3 here is CASIFDRGLYGYTF. CDR3 nucleotides: TGTGCCAGCATTTTTGACAGGGGGTTATATGGCTACACCTTC.

The chain couples TRBV12-5 to TRBJ2-1; TRBD2 agrees at 14 bases. The V and J ends lost 6 bases and 8 bases, in that order; junction bases with no gene match: 6. The CDR3 extends over 15 amino acids. CDR1 and CDR2 (germline): LGHNT, FRNRAP. Here the CDR3 reads CASGRGTSGSDEQFF. CDR3 bases: TGTGCTAGTGGACGGGGGACTAGCGGGAGCGATGAGCAGTTCTTC. Drawing the rest from reference TRBV12-5 and TRBJ2-1, the complete variable domain is DARVTQTPRHKVTEMGQEVTMRCQPILGHNTVFWYRQTMMQGLELLAYFRNRAPLDDSGMPKDRFSAEMPDATLATLKIQPSEPRDSAVYFCASGRGTSGSDEQFFGPGTRLTVL.

The rearrangement links TRBV27 to TRBJ2-7; 7 nucleotides match TRBD2. This CDR3 spans 13 amino acids. Germline CDR1 reads MNHEY; CDR2 reads SMNVEV (reference sequence). After removal of 4 bases from V and 8 bases from J, the junction contained 8 bases not matched to a gene. CDR3 loop: CASSSGLIIQQYF. CDR3 DNA: TGTGCCAGCAGTTCGGGACTAATAATACAGCAGTACTTC.

The V gene is TRBV27, the J gene TRBJ2-2; 8 positions agree with TRBD1. From germline, CDR1 is MNHEY and CDR2 SMNVEV (reference sequence). V dropped 0 bases and J dropped 6; count of bases not matched to a gene: 3. This CDR3 spans 15 amino acids. CDR3 coding DNA: TGTGCCAGCAGTTTATCGCACAGGGGGTCCGGGGAGCTGTTTTTT. Its translation is CASSLSHRGSGELFF.

The chain is built from TRBV29-1 and TRBJ1-2; D might be TRBD1 (5 bases). The CDR3 consists of 12 residues. V was trimmed by 5 bases and J by 3 bases, leaving 10 bases between them. CDR1 and CDR2 from the germline V gene are SQVTM and ANQGSEA. CDR3 DNA: TGCAGCGTTACGGGGGGAGACTATGGCTACACCTTC. As protein: CSVTGGDYGYTF.

The rearrangement uses TRBV9 and TRBJ2-2; 8 bases are a match to TRBD2. The length of the CDR3 is 16 residues. V dropped 0 bases and J dropped 4; count of bases not matched to a gene: 5. Germline CDR1 and CDR2: SGDLS and YYNGEE. Here the CDR3 DNA reads TGTGCCAGCAGCGTAGTGGGACTAGGGGTCACCGGGGAGCTGTTTTTT. This gives the protein CASSVVGLGVTGELFF.

The chain has TRBV30 and TRBJ2-7; D is undetermined. Germline lookup yields CDR1 GTSNPN and CDR2 SVGIG (reference sequence). Trimming took 7 bases from V and 7 from J, leaving 14 bases between them. This CDR3 comprises 11 residues. CDR3 sequence reads: CASTLANEQYF. CDR3 DNA: TGTGCCTCCACTCTCGCGAATGAGCAGTACTTC.

The chain is built from TRBV5-1 and TRBJ2-3, with 9 bases that match TRBD2. J was trimmed by 2 bases and V by 4 bases; bases with no gene match: 5. CDR1 and CDR2 (germline): SGHRS, YFSETQ. CDR3 size: 15 residues. CDR3 residues: CASSTLAGYTDTQYF. The CDR3 coding sequence is TGCGCCAGCAGCACTCTAGCGGGATACACAGATACGCAGTATTTT.

The chain is built from TRBV19 and TRBJ2-7; 12 bases line up with TRBD2. Looked up from germline, CDR1 is LNHDA and CDR2 is SQIVND (reference sequence). This CDR3 is built from 15 residues. The V and J ends lost 7 bases and 2 bases, in that order; junction bases with no gene match: 6. The chain's CDR3 is CASNDRTSGTYEQYF. CDR3 nucleotides: TGTGCCAGTAATGATCGGACTAGCGGGACCTACGAGCAGTACTTC.